The present T cell receptor beta chain was sequenced within a study of cytomegalovirus exposure and HLA in healthy donors. Points from the study as a whole: The dataset shows that most TCR sequences were rare, while some public TCRs occurred in many donors. The classifier reportedly diagnosed cytomegalovirus status with high sensitivity and specificity.

Worth noting for this clone: Its specificity is unknown.

The protocol was immunoSEQ multiplex PCR, while the TCRdb copy is restricted to in-frame clones and leaves out a portion. The sample shows some 210,000 clones, roughly 84% of them seen only once. Germline V lookup: CDR1 SNHLY, CDR2 FYNNEI. J was trimmed by 5 bases and V by 4 bases; bases with no gene match: 11. The CDR3 has 16 amino acids. The sequenced sample consisted of PBMCs. The chain carries TRBV2 and TRBJ2-5; 9 bases align to TRBD2. This TCR was sampled from a woman aged 18-29 years in good health and CMV-seropositive. The CDR3 nucleotides read TGTGCCAGCAGTGTTGGGGCTAGCGGGATGGTGGAGACCCAGTACTTC. It codes for CASSVGASGMVETQYF.